One and the same sample provided the 20 T cell receptor beta chains below, sequenced in a study of cytomegalovirus exposure and HLA in healthy donors. A multiplex PCR was run with 60 Vbeta primers and 13 Jbeta primers. Profiling relied on immunoSEQ multiplex PCR, and the TCRdb table lists in-frame clones only, not all of them. The table records around 140,000 clones, approximately 80% of them present only once. The specimen was PBMCs. The receptors derive from a female donor in good health and CMV-seronegative.

The genes are TRBV4-1 and TRBJ2-5; tentatively, D is TRBD1 (6 bases). Germline values: CDR1 MGHRA, CDR2 YSYEKL. There are 15 residues in the CDR3. Trimming took off 0 bases at V and 4 bases at J, with 12 bases between the two ends. The CDR3 loop reads CASSQDGGRGETQYF. Here the CDR3 DNA reads TGCGCCAGCAGCCAAGATGGAGGCAGGGGAGAGACCCAGTACTTC.

The CDR3 here is CASSLGGSSSYNEQFF. Here the CDR3 DNA reads TGCGCCAGCAGCTTGGGAGGGTCAAGCTCCTACAATGAGCAGTTCTTC. The V call is TRBV5-1, the J call TRBJ2-1; TRBD2 might be the D (5 bases). This CDR3 comprises 16 residues. V dropped 0 bases and J dropped 0 bases, with 10 bases sitting between them. The germline CDR1 and CDR2 sequences are SGHRS and YFSETQ.

The V call is TRBV7-3, the J call TRBJ2-1; D is perhaps TRBD2 (7 bases). The germline V gene encodes CDR1 SGHTA and CDR2 FQGTGA. CDR3 length: 15 residues. The V and J ends lost 1 base and 8 bases respectively, with 15 bases between them. The CDR3 protein is CASSLKGEGRHEQFF. As DNA, the CDR3 is TGTGCCAGCAGCTTAAAGGGGGAGGGCCGGCATGAGCAGTTCTTC.

The rearrangement links TRBV25-1 to TRBJ2-6, with D possibly TRBD1 on 6 matching bases. V lost 4 bases, J lost 2 bases, and 15 bases lay in between. Germline CDR1 reads MGHDK; CDR2 reads SYGVNS. The CDR3 is 17 residues long. The DNA of the CDR3 is TGTGCCAGCAGTGGATCCGGGACATTCCCTGGGGCCAACGTCCTGACTTTC. It is translated as CASSGSGTFPGANVLTF. Full variable domain (missing parts from reference TRBV25-1 and TRBJ2-6): EADIYQTPRYLVIGTGKKITLECSQTMGHDKMYWYQQDPGMELHLIHYSYGVNSTEKGDLSSESTVSRIRTEHFPLTLESARPSHTSQYLCASSGSGTFPGANVLTFGAGSRLTVL.

The rearrangement uses TRBV6-5 and TRBJ1-2, with D possibly matching TRBD1 (5 bases). Trimming removed 5 bases at V and 6 bases at J, with 16 bases between. This CDR3 comprises 14 residues. Germline CDR1 and CDR2: MNHEY and SVGAGI. The CDR3: CASSKGKGFDGYTF. The CDR3 nucleotides are TGTGCCAGCAGTAAGGGGAAGGGGTTCGATGGCTACACCTTC.

The V gene is TRBV10-3, the J gene TRBJ2-7; 12 nucleotides agree with TRBD2. Germline values: CDR1 ENHRY, CDR2 SYGVKD. J gave up 0 bases and V 6 bases, and 6 bases lay outside the gene matches. The CDR3 is 16 amino acids. CDR3 loop: CAIRTGLAGHSYEQYF. The DNA of the CDR3 is TGTGCCATCAGGACCGGACTAGCGGGGCACTCCTACGAGCAGTACTTC.

This rearrangement joins TRBV6-5 to TRBJ2-7; TRBD1 matches 10 bases. The CDR3 is made up of 14 amino acids. The junction had 4 bases not matched to a gene; V was cut back by 6 bases and J by 2 bases. Germline CDR1 MNHEY, CDR2 SVGAGI. In nucleotides, the CDR3 is TGTGCCAGCAGAGAGACAGGGGGCCCCTACGAGCAGTACTTC. Translated, it gives CASRETGGPYEQYF.

This clone appeared once. J is TRBJ1-3 and V is TRBV9, with no clear D. V was shortened by 3 bases and J by 4 bases, with 11 bases between the two germline ends. The CDR3 runs 14 residues. CDR1 is SGDLS and CDR2 is YYNGEE in the germline V gene. CDR3 coding DNA: TGTGCCAGCAGCGCCGGAGAGAGGGGAAACACCATATATTTT. This translates into CASSAGERGNTIYF.

J is TRBJ2-3 and V is TRBV18, with TRBD2 matching over 13 bases. The CDR3 contains 16 residues. V was clipped by 3 bases and J by 5 bases; unmatched bases: 5. Germline loops: CDR1 KGHSH, CDR2 LQKENI. In DNA, the CDR3 is TGTGCCAGCTCACCCGGGACTAGCGGGATATTAGATACGCAGTATTTT. Amino acids: CASSPGTSGILDTQYF.

The chain is built from TRBV27 and TRBJ2-7, with a tentative D call TRBD1 (6 bases). CDR3 length equals 15 residues. Germline V gene data show CDR1 as MNHEY and CDR2 as SMNVEV (reference sequence). Between the trimmed V and J ends, which lost 2 bases and 7 bases, there was a span of 18 bases. Here the CDR3 DNA reads TGTGCCAGCAGTTTAGACCCAGGGGCGTCCTTAGAGCAGTACTTC. This encodes CASSLDPGASLEQYF.

Turning to this clone: A much bigger clone sits one base away, suggesting this may be a read error. The genes are TRBV6-5 and TRBJ1-3, with D possibly being TRBD1 (5 bases). The CDR3 is 13 residues long. Trimming removed 10 bases at V and 0 bases at J, with 10 bases between. The germline V gene has CDR1 MNHEY and CDR2 SVGAGI. The CDR3 region is CATTQVSGNTIYF. CDR3 nucleotide sequence: TGTGCCACCACACAGGTCTCTGGAAACACCATATATTTT.

The chain combines TRBV4-3 with TRBJ2-7; 7 nucleotides agree with TRBD2. Germline lookup yields CDR1 LGHNA and CDR2 YSLEER. V lost 0 bases and J lost 3; bases outside the gene matches: 8. The length of the CDR3 is 16 residues. The CDR3 DNA reads as TGCGCCAGCAGCCAAGACGCGGGAGACGTTTACTACGAGCAGTACTTC. It yields the protein CASSQDAGDVYYEQYF.

J is TRBJ1-1 and V is TRBV11-2; 8 positions match TRBD1. There are 17 residues in the CDR3. The germline V gene has CDR1 SGHAT and CDR2 FQNNGV. V lost 8 bases to trimming and J lost 6 bases; unmatched junction nucleotides: 20. The CDR3 protein is CASRRQRGRGGQAEAFF. CDR3 in DNA: TGTGCCAGCCGCCGTCAAAGAGGAAGGGGGGGACAGGCTGAAGCTTTCTTT.

This rearrangement joins TRBV7-8 to TRBJ1-1, with D hard to call. Trimming shortened V by 5 bases and J by 3 bases, and 10 bases separated the two germline ends. The CDR3 loop spans 13 amino acids. Looked up from germline, CDR1 is SGHVS and CDR2 is FQNEAQ. CDR3 sequence: CASSPSRYTEAFF. CDR3 DNA sequence: TGTGCCAGCAGCCCGAGTCGGTACACTGAAGCTTTCTTT. Using reference TRBV7-8 and TRBJ1-1 for the parts outside the CDR3, the full variable domain is GAGVSQSPRYKVAKRGQDVALRCDPISGHVSLFWYQQALGQGPEFLTYFQNEAQLDKSGLPSDRFFAERPEGSVSTLKIQRTQQEDSAVYLCASSPSRYTEAFFGQGTRLTVV.

The chain employs TRBV30 and TRBJ1-2, with D possibly TRBD1 on 6 matching bases. CDR3 length: 14 residues. V shed 2 bases and J shed 4 bases, with 14 bases lying between them. The germline V gene has CDR1 GTSNPN and CDR2 SVGIG (reference sequence). The CDR3 loop reads CAWSPPGATYGYTF. CDR3 nucleotides: TGTGCCTGGAGTCCCCCAGGGGCGACCTATGGCTACACCTTC.

This clone has just a few counts. The chain employs TRBV9 and TRBJ1-2; D ambiguous. CDR3 size: 13 residues. The V gene lost 0 bases and the J gene lost 8 bases, with 11 bases spanning the gap. Germline assignment: CDR1 SGDLS and CDR2 YYNGEE. The CDR3 DNA sequence: TGTGCCAGCAGCGTAGTGGCAGGTCGGGGCTACACCTTC. Protein product: CASSVVAGRGYTF.

The V and J genes are TRBV10-3 and TRBJ2-7; 11 bases are shared with TRBD2. Germline V gene sequence: CDR1 ENHRY, CDR2 SYGVKD. This CDR3 spans 15 amino acids. With 4 bases clipped from V and 7 bases from J, the junction kept 9 bases outside the gene matches. The CDR3 bases are TGTGCCATCAGTGCCACTAGCGGGAGAGATTATGAGCAGTACTTC. Translated: CAISATSGRDYEQYF.

V usage is TRBV6-4 and J usage is TRBJ2-7; D may be TRBD2 (6 bases). The ends were cut back, 4 bases at V and 0 bases at J, with 16 bases in the middle. The CDR3 loop spans 16 amino acids. Germline CDR1 reads MRHNA; CDR2 reads SNTAGT. The CDR3 nucleotides are TGTGCCAGCAGTGTCTGTCCGGGAGTAAACTCCTACGAGCAGTACTTC. This translates into CASSVCPGVNSYEQYF.

The CDR3 DNA is TGCAGCGTCGGGACGACAGGGAACACCGGGGAGCTGTTTTTT. This sequence encodes CSVGTTGNTGELFF. This chain links TRBV29-1 with TRBJ2-2, with a possible D match to TRBD1 (6 bases). Germline V gene lookup returns CDR1 SQVTM and CDR2 ANQGSEA. Between the trimmed V and J ends, which lost 6 bases and 1 base, there was a span of 12 bases. The CDR3 is 14 residues long.

CDR3 amino acids: CASSSGQGSGANVLTF. The CDR3 DNA is TGCGCCAGCAGCTCGGGACAGGGGTCCGGGGCCAACGTCCTGACTTTC. V gene TRBV5-1 combines with J gene TRBJ2-6; TRBD1 aligns across 10 bases. Germline CDR1 reads SGHRS; CDR2 reads YFSETQ. After removal of 3 bases from V and 4 bases from J, the junction contained 4 bases not matched to a gene. The CDR3 is made up of 16 amino acids.